One T cell receptor beta chain is described in this entry. The antigen is unknown. This sample is part of a study of cytomegalovirus exposure and HLA in healthy donors. The PCR used 60 Vbeta and 13 Jbeta primers. Authors' analysis steps: A later analysis tallied 87 million or so unique TCR beta chains, roughly 11 million of them shared. Produced via immunoSEQ multiplex PCR; TCRdb's table is partial and in-frame only. The V and J calls and the clone size are those of that table, but D and trimming were determined from the DNA. The sample includes fewer than 90,000 clones, roughly 64% of them seen just once. Study conclusions and caveats: Presence/absence analyses supposed approximately even sequencing depth among donors.

The sample was PBMCs. The TCR comes from a man aged 35-49 years in good health and CMV-seropositive.

The DNA of the CDR3 is TGTGCCTGTCAGAGGGCTTCCTACGAGCAGTACTTC. It encodes CACQRASYEQYF. This sequence joins TRBV30 and TRBJ2-7; perhaps TRBD2 as D (5 bases). The V and J ends lost 6 bases and 1 base respectively, with 10 bases between them. The CDR3 consists of 12 residues. The V gene's germline CDR1 is GTSNPN and CDR2 SVGIG (reference sequence).